This TCR beta chain was recovered during a study of blood T cell repertoires in COVID-19. Whole-study context: PBMCs, B-cell-depleted T cells, or T cells provided the cDNA or gDNA that made up the material.

Donors in Cohort 3 who had recovered were those with two negative PCRs, healthcare professional clearance, or resolution of their symptoms. The CDR3 totals 14 residues. The germline V gene has CDR1 MDHEN and CDR2 SYDVKM. The germline V and J ends were trimmed by 7 bases and 4 bases, with 16 bases remaining between them. Original handling: Estimation of nucleated cell counts relied on the amplification of reference gene primers. TCRdb's copy holds only in-frame clones and misses some; the assay was immunoSEQ multiplex PCR. From that table come the V and J calls and clone size; the DNA was used to work out D and trimming. The table lists approximately 450,000 clones, 80% to 90% of them singletons, with 1.1% in the top ten.

The sample was PBMCs or T cells enriched from blood (not recorded which). This TCR derives from a man younger than 45 who had recovered from COVID-19. The chain joins TRBV28 to TRBJ1-1; a possible D gene is TRBD1 (6 bases). The CDR3 region has the DNA TGTGCCAGCAAGGCCCCCATCAGGGGCACTGAAGCTTTCTTT. As protein: CASKAPIRGTEAFF.